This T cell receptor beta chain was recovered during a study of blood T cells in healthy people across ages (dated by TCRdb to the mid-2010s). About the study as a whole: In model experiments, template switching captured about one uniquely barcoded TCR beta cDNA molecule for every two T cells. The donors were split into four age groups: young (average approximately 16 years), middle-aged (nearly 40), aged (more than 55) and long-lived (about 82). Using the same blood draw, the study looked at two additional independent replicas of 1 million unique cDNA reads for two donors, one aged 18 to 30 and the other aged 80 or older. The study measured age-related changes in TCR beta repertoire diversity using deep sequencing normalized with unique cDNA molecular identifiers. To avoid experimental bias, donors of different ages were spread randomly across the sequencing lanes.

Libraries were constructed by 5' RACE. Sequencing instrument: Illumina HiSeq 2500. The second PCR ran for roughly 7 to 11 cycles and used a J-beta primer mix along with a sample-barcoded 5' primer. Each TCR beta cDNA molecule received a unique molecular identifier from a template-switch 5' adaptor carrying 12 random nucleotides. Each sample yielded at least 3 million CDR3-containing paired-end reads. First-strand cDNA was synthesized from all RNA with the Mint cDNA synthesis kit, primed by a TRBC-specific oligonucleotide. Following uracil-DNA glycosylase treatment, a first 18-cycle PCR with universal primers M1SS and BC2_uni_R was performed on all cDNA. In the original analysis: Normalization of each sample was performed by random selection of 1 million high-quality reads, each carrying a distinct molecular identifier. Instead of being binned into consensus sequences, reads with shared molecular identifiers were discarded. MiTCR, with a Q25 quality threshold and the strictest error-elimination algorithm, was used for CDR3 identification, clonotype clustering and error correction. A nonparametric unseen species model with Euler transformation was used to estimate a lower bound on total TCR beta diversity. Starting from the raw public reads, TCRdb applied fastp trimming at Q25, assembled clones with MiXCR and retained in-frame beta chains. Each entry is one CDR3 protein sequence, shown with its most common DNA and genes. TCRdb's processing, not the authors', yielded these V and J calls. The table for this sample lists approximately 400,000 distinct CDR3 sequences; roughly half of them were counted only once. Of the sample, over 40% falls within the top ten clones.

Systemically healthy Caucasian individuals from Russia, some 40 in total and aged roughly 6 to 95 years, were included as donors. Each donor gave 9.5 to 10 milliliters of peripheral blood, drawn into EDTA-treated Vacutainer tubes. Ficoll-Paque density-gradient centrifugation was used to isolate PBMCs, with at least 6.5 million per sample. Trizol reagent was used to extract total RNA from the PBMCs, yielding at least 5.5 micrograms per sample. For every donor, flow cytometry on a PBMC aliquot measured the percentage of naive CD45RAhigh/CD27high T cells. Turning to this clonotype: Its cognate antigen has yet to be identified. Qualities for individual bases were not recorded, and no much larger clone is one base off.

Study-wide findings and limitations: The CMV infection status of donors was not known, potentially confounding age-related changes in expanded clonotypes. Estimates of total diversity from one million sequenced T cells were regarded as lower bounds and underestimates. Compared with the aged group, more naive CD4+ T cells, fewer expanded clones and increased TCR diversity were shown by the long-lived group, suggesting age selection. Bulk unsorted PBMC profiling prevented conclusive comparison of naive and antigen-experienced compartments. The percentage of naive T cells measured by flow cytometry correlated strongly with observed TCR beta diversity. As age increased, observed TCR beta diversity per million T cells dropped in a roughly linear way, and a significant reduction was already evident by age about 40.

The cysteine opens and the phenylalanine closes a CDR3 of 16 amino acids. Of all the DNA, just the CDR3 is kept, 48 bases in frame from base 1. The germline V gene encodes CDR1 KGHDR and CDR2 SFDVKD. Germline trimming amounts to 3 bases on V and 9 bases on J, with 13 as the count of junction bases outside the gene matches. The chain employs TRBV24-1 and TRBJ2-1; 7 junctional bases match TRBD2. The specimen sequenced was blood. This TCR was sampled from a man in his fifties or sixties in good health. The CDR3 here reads CATSDPQHGLGREQFF. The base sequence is TGTGCCACCAGTGATCCCCAACACGGACTAGGTCGTGAGCAGTTCTTC.